The following is a TCR beta chain sequence with its context. Naive CD8 cells, CD45RO-negative and positively selected for CCR7, excluded terminally differentiated effector memory CD45RA+ cells. CDR1 is SGHRS, CDR2 YFSETQ, per germline. The ends lost 4 bases at V and 0 bases at J; junction bases unmatched: 9. CDR3 length: 16 amino acids. The record originates from a study of shared clonotypes between healthy human individuals. Libraries were prepared by immunoSEQ multiplex PCR; TCRdb keeps only in-frame clonotypes and omits some of them. The sample has approximately 1.9 million clones, 85% to 95% seen once; the top ten hold approximately 1.7%.

V usage is TRBV5-1 and J usage is TRBJ1-2, with 7 bases aligning to TRBD1. Sequencing was carried out using naive CD8+ T cells from PBMCs. This clonotype originated in a man between 18 and 29 years old in good health. Some clones in this sample may be carry-over from other donors' samples. CDR3 sequence: CASSPSRTGANYGYTF. CDR3 in DNA: TGCGCCAGCAGCCCATCAAGGACAGGAGCTAACTATGGCTACACCTTC.